This T cell receptor (beta chain) was captured by sequencing in a study of a mutant IDH1 vaccine in newly diagnosed glioma. On the study more broadly: The study started vaccination 4-6 weeks after radiotherapy alone, or with temozolomide cycles.

A remark on this clone: The antigen remains undetermined. The junction and the germline gene differ at one end; a read error may be behind it.

This CDR3 comprises 15 residues. Germline assignment: CDR1 ENHRY and CDR2 SYGVKD. Documented time point: week 11, during vaccination. A single vaccine dose contained 300 ug of mutant IDH1 20-mer peptide, and topical imiquimod was used with it. TCRdb keeps only in-frame clones here, not all; method: immunoSEQ multiplex PCR. The sample has some 60,000 clones, under 90% seen once. The receptor comes from a man in his thirties or forties with glioma. The sequenced sample was PBMCs, obtained from a glioma patient whose treatment included an IDH1 peptide vaccine. The genes are TRBV10-3 and TRBJ2-7, with D perhaps matching TRBD1 or TRBD2 (5 bases each). The CDR3 region is CAISVTGPLSYGQYF. The CDR3 coding sequence is TGTGCCATCAGTGTAACGGGACCCCTCTCCTACGGGCAGTACTTC.